Below are 8 T cell receptor beta chains sequenced from a single sample in a study of naive and memory T cell subsets. Adult healthy volunteers gave 2.5 ml peripheral blood for whole-blood RNA. Blood and skin TCR RNA was reverse transcribed with alpha and beta constant primers. TCRdb re-called the 5' RACE reads with MiXCR, one entry per CDR3 protein. The repertoire holds 20,000 to 25,000 distinct CDR3 sequences, with around 4% as singletons. The receptors stem from a male donor in good health.

This clonotype was seen repeatedly, ten times or more. The junction departs from germline at one end; a sequencing error may be responsible. CDR3 nucleotide sequence: TGCGCCAGCAGCTTGGAGACTAGCGGCCCCCCAGAGCAGATCTTC. Residues: CASSLETSGPPEQIF. The chain is built from TRBV5-1 and TRBJ2-1; 9 bases map to TRBD2. The CDR3 runs 15 residues. Looked up from germline, CDR1 is SGHRS and CDR2 is YFSETQ.

This clonotype was seen at least ten times. The V gene is TRBV15, the J gene TRBJ2-7; 9 positions agree with TRBD2. Germline V gene data show CDR1 as LNHNV and CDR2 as YYDKDF (reference sequence). The CDR3 totals 15 residues. V was pared by 5 bases and J by 4 bases, with 9 bases of the junction left unmatched. CDR3 loop: CATSSPGTSRYEQYF. DNA of the CDR3: TGTGCCACCAGCTCCCCCGGGACTAGCAGGTACGAGCAGTACTTC.

This clonotype was seen many times. This chain joins TRBV5-4 and TRBJ2-3; 11 bases are shared with TRBD2. The CDR3 loop spans 17 amino acids. Per the germline V gene, CDR1 is SGHNT and CDR2 is YYREEE (reference sequence). V gave up 4 bases and J gave up 1 base; unmatched junction bases: 8. The CDR3 coding sequence is TGTGCCAGCAGCGACTCACTAGCGGGGGACGGCACAGATACGCAGTATTTT. Translation gives CASSDSLAGDGTDTQYF.

This clonotype was observed many times. The rearrangement links TRBV6-1 to TRBJ1-1; the match to TRBD1 covers 8 bases. CDR3 length: 15 residues. Looked up from germline, CDR1 is MNHNS and CDR2 is SASEGT. V lost 2 bases, J lost 7 bases, and 9 bases stayed unmatched. The CDR3: CASSESGTGLHEAFF. The CDR3 DNA is TGTGCCAGCAGTGAATCCGGGACAGGACTCCATGAAGCTTTCTTT.

This clonotype was detected ten times or more. This chain links TRBV29-1 with TRBJ2-3; D tentatively reads TRBD1 or TRBD2 (5 bases each). Germline V lookup: CDR1 SQVTM, CDR2 ANQGSEA. This CDR3 region has 11 residues. CDR3 DNA: TGCAGTGGGGGTGCAGACGATACGCAGTATTTT. Translated: CSGGADDTQYF.

This clonotype was detected ten times or more. The J gene is TRBJ1-4, the V gene TRBV4-1, with TRBD1 as a possible D gene (6 bases). Trimming cost V 4 bases and J 7 bases, with 19 bases left between them. The CDR3 loop spans 16 amino acids. CDR1 and CDR2 (germline): MGHRA, YSYEKL. CDR3 DNA sequence: TGCGCCAGCAGCCGAAACTCGCAGGGGTTCAGTGAAAAACTGTTTTTT. This gives the protein CASSRNSQGFSEKLFF.

There are a few counts of this clonotype. The CDR3, as DNA: TGTGCCAGCAGCACTTATAGCGGGACCTACGAGCAGTACTTC. Translation: CASSTYSGTYEQYF. The rearrangement uses TRBV11-1 and TRBJ2-7, with 8 bases fitting TRBD2. Germline V gene sequence: CDR1 SGHAT, CDR2 FQDESV (reference sequence). The CDR3 is 14 residues long. The V and J ends lost 5 bases and 2 bases, in that order; junction bases with no gene match: 5. Full variable domain (remainder filled in from reference TRBV11-1 and TRBJ2-7): EAEVAQSPRYKITEKSQAVAFWCDPISGHATLYWYRQILGQGPELLVQFQDESVVDDSQLPKDRFSAERLKGVDSTLKIQPAELGDSAMYLCASSTYSGTYEQYFGPGTRLTVT.

This clonotype was counted many times. V is TRBV10-3 and J is TRBJ2-7; possible D gene TRBD1, 6 bases. V lost 4 bases and J lost 6, with 19 bases in between. CDR3 length: 15 amino acids. The germline gives CDR1 ENHRY, CDR2 SYGVKD. In DNA form, the CDR3 reads TGTGCCATCAGTGGGTTAAGGCAGGGGATTTCCGAGCAGTACTTC. Translating it yields CAISGLRQGISEQYF.